This T cell receptor (beta chain) was profiled in a study of cytomegalovirus exposure and HLA in healthy donors. Per the germline V gene, CDR1 is LNHDA and CDR2 is SQIVND (reference sequence). CDR3 length: 14 amino acids. Germline trimming cut 6 bases from V and 5 bases from J; bases unmatched to any gene: 4. Broader study findings: A later analysis revealed that TCR association rates differed between HLA loci, peaking at DRB1 and bottoming out at HLA-C. It was confirmed in vitro that three of the CMV-associated chains were specific for CMV antigens. No immune exposure information besides CMV serostatus was available.

Regarding this clone: Its antigen is not known.

Amplification used 60 Vbeta primers and 13 Jbeta primers. In the source study's methods: Around 83 million unique TCR beta chains, 10 million to 14 million shared, were counted in a later analysis. Assay: immunoSEQ multiplex PCR; the TCRdb copy retains only in-frame clones and omits some. V and J calls and clone size are copied from that table; D and trimming were computed from the DNA. Found here are roughly 160,000 clones, roughly three quarters of them singletons; the top ten hold 2.5% to 3.5%. The sequence derives from a woman aged 50 to 60 in good health and CMV-seropositive. The V gene is TRBV19, the J gene TRBJ2-3; TRBD1 aligns across 11 bases. The specimen sequenced was PBMCs. DNA for the CDR3: TGTGCCAGTAGACGGACAGGGGGCCGAGATACGCAGTATTTT. Translating it yields CASRRTGGRDTQYF.